One sample yielded the 15 T cell receptor beta chains listed below, sequenced in a study of blood T cell repertoires in COVID-19. Libraries were prepared by immunoSEQ multiplex PCR; TCRdb keeps only in-frame clonotypes and omits some of them. The repertoire includes approximately 300,000 clones, approximately 89% of them detected once, and approximately 5% sits in the top ten. The sample was PBMCs or T cells enriched from blood (not recorded which). These receptor sequences come from a young woman who had recovered from COVID-19.

Points on this clone: One end of the junction varies from germline; a read error may be responsible. J is TRBJ2-2 and V is TRBV3-1 (or the pseudogene TRBV3-2); D is perhaps TRBD2 (5 bases). This CDR3 has 16 residues. Germline values: CDR1 LGHDT, CDR2 YNNKEL (reference sequence). The CDR3 DNA follows: TGTGCCAGCACCCAAGATGAGGGTAGGCGCACCGGGGAGCTGTTTTTT. It codes for CASTQDEGRRTGELFF.

CDR3 in amino acids: CATSDSGQNYGYTF. DNA for the CDR3: TGTGCCACCAGTGATTCGGGACAGAACTATGGCTACACCTTC. The V gene is TRBV24-1, the J gene TRBJ1-2; TRBD1 agrees at 7 bases. This CDR3 region has 14 residues. Germline V gene data show CDR1 as KGHDR and CDR2 as SFDVKD. The V and J ends lost 2 bases and 2 bases, in that order; junction bases with no gene match: 1.

This sequence joins TRBV19 and TRBJ1-5; D gene ambiguous. The CDR3 length is 13 residues. CDR1 and CDR2 (germline): LNHDA, SQIVND (reference sequence). V lost 3 bases, J lost 8 bases, and 11 bases lay in between. CDR3 bases: TGTGCCAGTAGTATGAGATGGCGGGAGCCCCAGCATTTT. This sequence encodes CASSMRWREPQHF. Full variable domain (remainder filled in from reference TRBV19 and TRBJ1-5): DGGITQSPKYLFRKEGQNVTLSCEQNLNHDAMYWYRQDPGQGLRLIYYSQIVNDFQKGDIAEGYSVSREKKESFPLTVTSAQKNPTAFYLCASSMRWREPQHFGDGTRLSIL.

The V and J genes are TRBV3-1 (or the pseudogene TRBV3-2) and TRBJ1-2; D uncertain. The V gene's germline CDR1 is LGHDT and CDR2 YNNKEL (reference sequence). The V and J ends lost 3 bases and 4 bases respectively, with 18 bases between them. CDR3 length equals 16 residues. The CDR3 loop reads CASSHEAAPGCYGYTF. CDR3 DNA: TGTGCCAGCAGCCACGAAGCGGCTCCCGGATGCTATGGCTACACCTTC.

This chain links TRBV29-1 with TRBJ2-1, with 9 bases fitting TRBD2. CDR3 length equals 12 residues. Trimming cost V 6 bases and J 9 bases; bases outside gene matches: 6. Germline loops: CDR1 SQVTM, CDR2 ANQGSEA. The CDR3 sequence: CSVWRGGTEQFF. The CDR3 DNA follows: TGCAGCGTATGGCGGGGGGGAACTGAGCAGTTCTTC.

The V call is TRBV3-1 (or the pseudogene TRBV3-2), the J call TRBJ2-1; tentative D call: TRBD1 (6 bases). V lost 2 bases to trimming and J lost 5 bases, with 16 bases between them. The germline CDR1 and CDR2 sequences are LGHDT and YNNKEL (reference sequence). The CDR3 length is 16 residues. DNA for the CDR3: TGTGCCAGCAGCCAACCCTTGGGGGCAGGGAACAATGAGCAGTTCTTC. This translates into CASSQPLGAGNNEQFF.

Remarks on this clone: The same CDR3 also results from other DNA sequences found in this sample. The rearrangement joins TRBV3-1 (or the pseudogene TRBV3-2) to TRBJ1-2, with D possibly being TRBD1 (5 bases). Trimming cost V 2 bases and J 2 bases, with 9 bases left between them. This CDR3 is 14 amino acids long. The germline gives CDR1 LGHDT, CDR2 YNNKEL (reference sequence). For the CDR3, the DNA is TGTGCCAGCAGCCAACTGGGGGGGAACTATGGCTACACCTTC. Its protein is CASSQLGGNYGYTF.

V and J are TRBV30 and TRBJ2-3; possible D gene TRBD2, 6 bases. Germline lookup yields CDR1 GTSNPN and CDR2 SVGIG (reference sequence). The ends were cut back, 4 bases at V and 1 base at J, with 9 bases in the middle. The CDR3 has 13 amino acids. Written as DNA, the CDR3 is TGTGCCTGGACCCCGGGGGGCACAGATACGCAGTATTTT. Encoded protein: CAWTPGGTDTQYF.

The V call is TRBV18, the J call TRBJ1-5; TRBD1 is a possible D gene (6 bases). This CDR3 is built from 14 residues. Trimming pared 4 bases from V and 2 bases from J, leaving 9 bases between. The germline CDR1 and CDR2 sequences are KGHSH and LQKENI. The CDR3 DNA is TGTGCCAGCTCACAGGCAGGGGGCAATCAGCCCCAGCATTTT. Translation gives CASSQAGGNQPQHF.

The rearrangement links TRBV18 to TRBJ2-4; 7 nucleotides agree with TRBD1. Trimming cost V 3 bases and J 6 bases; bases outside gene matches: 2. Germline V gene data show CDR1 as KGHSH and CDR2 as LQKENI. CDR3 length: 13 amino acids. In nucleotides, the CDR3 is TGTGCCAGCTCACCCGGGACAGCAAACATTCAGTACTTC. This gives the protein CASSPGTANIQYF.

The chain uses TRBV12-3 or TRBV12-4 and TRBJ1-3, with a possible D match to TRBD1 (5 bases). The CDR3 is 13 residues long. V lost 4 bases, J lost 8 bases, and 12 bases lay in between. CDR3 sequence reads: CASSWWVGDTIYF. The DNA for the CDR3 is TGTGCCAGCAGTTGGTGGGTAGGGGACACCATATATTTT.

In its sample, this clone was seen once. The chain uses TRBV5-1 and TRBJ1-2, with TRBD1 identical over 10 bases. The V segment lost 0 bases and the J segment 6 bases; nucleotides outside the gene matches: 5. The germline CDR1 and CDR2 sequences are SGHRS and YFSETQ. There are 15 residues in the CDR3. The CDR3 region has the DNA TGCGCCAGCAGCTTGGCTTTGGACAGGGGGGATGGCTACACCTTC. Its translation: CASSLALDRGDGYTF. Full variable domain (rest looked up from reference TRBV5-1 and TRBJ1-2): KAGVTQTPRYLIKTRGQQVTLSCSPISGHRSVSWYQQTPGQGLQFLFEYFSETQRNKGNFPGRFSGRQFSNSRSEMNVSTLELGDSALYLCASSLALDRGDGYTFGSGTRLTVV.

A few counts support this clone. The CDR3 sequence is CASRFTGERVSPLHF. DNA for the CDR3: TGTGCCAGCAGATTTACAGGGGAGAGGGTTTCACCCCTCCACTTT. The chain is built from TRBV2 and TRBJ1-6; 7 bases map to TRBD1. Germline V CDR1 and CDR2: SNHLY, FYNNEI. The CDR3 runs 15 residues. V dropped 6 bases and J dropped 9; count of bases not matched to a gene: 11.

This chain joins TRBV14 and TRBJ2-7; TRBD1 matches at 10 bases. J lost 3 bases, V lost 2 bases, and 10 bases had no gene match. There are 17 residues in the CDR3. Germline CDR1 and CDR2: SGHDN and FVKESK. In nucleotides, the CDR3 is TGTGCCAGCAGCCAACTCGGGACAGGGGACCTCATCTACGAGCAGTACTTC. It is translated as CASSQLGTGDLIYEQYF.

J is TRBJ2-7 and V is TRBV11-2, with TRBD2 as a possible D gene (5 bases). The CDR3 consists of 14 residues. The germline gives CDR1 SGHAT, CDR2 FQNNGV. Trimming removed 5 bases at V and 3 bases at J, with 14 bases between. CDR3: CASSPWGSGYEQYF. CDR3 nucleotide sequence: TGTGCCAGCAGCCCCTGGGGAAGCGGCTACGAGCAGTACTTC.